This T cell receptor (beta chain) originates from a study of blood T cell repertoires in COVID-19. This CDR3 spans 16 amino acids. Germline V lookup: CDR1 LGHDT, CDR2 YNNKEL (reference sequence). The J segment lost 4 bases and the V segment lost 0 bases, leaving 4 bases of the junction unmatched. Per the original methods: Nucleated cell counts were estimated from reference gene primer amplification. Assay used: immunoSEQ multiplex PCR; TCRdb lists only in-frame clones, some missing. V, J and clone size are those of that table, while D and trimming were read from the DNA. This table holds some 320,000 clones, around 86% found once.

The sequenced material came from PBMCs or T cells enriched from blood (not recorded which). This receptor was taken from a man in his sixties who had recovered from COVID-19. The gene calls are TRBV3-1 (or the pseudogene TRBV3-2) and TRBJ2-5; 11 bases are a match to TRBD2. The CDR3 loop is CASSQDGSGRVETQYF. The CDR3 nucleotides read TGTGCCAGCAGCCAAGATGGTAGCGGGAGGGTAGAGACCCAGTACTTC.